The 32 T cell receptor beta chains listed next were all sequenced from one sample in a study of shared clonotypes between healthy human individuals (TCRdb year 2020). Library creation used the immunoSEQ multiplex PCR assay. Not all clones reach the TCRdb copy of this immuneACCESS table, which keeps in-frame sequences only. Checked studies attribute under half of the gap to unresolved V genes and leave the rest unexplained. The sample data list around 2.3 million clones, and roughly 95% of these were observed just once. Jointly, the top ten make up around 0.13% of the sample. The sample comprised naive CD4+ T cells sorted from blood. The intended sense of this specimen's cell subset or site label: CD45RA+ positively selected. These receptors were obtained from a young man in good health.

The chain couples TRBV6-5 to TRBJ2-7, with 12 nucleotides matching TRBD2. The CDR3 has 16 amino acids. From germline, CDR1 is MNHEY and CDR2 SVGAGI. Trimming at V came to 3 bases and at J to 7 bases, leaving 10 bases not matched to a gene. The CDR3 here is CASSYSGLAGYGEQYF. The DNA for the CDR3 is TGTGCCAGCAGTTATTCGGGACTAGCGGGTTACGGGGAGCAGTACTTC.

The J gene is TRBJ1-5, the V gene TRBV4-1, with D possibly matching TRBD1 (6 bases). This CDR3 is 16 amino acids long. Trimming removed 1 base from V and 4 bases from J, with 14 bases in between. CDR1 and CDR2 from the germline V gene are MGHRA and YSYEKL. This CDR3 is CASSQGLGTGNQPQHF. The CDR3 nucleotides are TGCGCCAGCAGCCAAGGGTTGGGAACAGGGAATCAGCCCCAGCATTTT.

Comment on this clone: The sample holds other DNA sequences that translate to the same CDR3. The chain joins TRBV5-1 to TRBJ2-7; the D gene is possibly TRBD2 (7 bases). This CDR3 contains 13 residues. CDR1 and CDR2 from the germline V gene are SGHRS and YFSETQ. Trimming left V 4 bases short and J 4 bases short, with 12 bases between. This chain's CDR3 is CASSPEGGYEQYF. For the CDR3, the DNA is TGCGCCAGCAGCCCGGAGGGGGGGTACGAGCAGTACTTC.

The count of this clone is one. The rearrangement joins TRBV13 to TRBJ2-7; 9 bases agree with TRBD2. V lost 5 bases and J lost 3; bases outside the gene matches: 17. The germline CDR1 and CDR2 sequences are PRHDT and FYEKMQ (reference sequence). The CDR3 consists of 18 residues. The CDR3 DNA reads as TGTGCCAGCAGCCAATTAGCATGGGCGGGAGGGCCATTCTACGAGCAGTACTTC. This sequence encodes CASSQLAWAGGPFYEQYF.

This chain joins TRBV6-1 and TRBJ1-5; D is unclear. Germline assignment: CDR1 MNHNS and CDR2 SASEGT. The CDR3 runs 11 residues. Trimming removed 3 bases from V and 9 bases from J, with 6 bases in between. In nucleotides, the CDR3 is TGTGCCAGCAGTGACCCCCGGCCCCAGCATTTT. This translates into CASSDPRPQHF.

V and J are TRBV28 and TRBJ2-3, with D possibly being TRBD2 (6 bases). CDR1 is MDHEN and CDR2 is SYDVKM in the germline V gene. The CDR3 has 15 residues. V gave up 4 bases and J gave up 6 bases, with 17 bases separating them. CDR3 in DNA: TGTGCCAGCAGTTCCCCCGGTGGAGGGAAGGATACGCAGTATTTT. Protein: CASSSPGGGKDTQYF. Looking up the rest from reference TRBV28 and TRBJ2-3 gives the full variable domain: DVKVTQSSRYLVKRTGEKVFLECVQDMDHENMFWYRQDPGLGLRLIYFSYDVKMKEKGDIPEGYSVSREKKERFSLILESASTNQTSMYLCASSSPGGGKDTQYFGPGTRLTVL.

DNA for the CDR3: TGTGCCAGCAGTTTACGGCAGGGAAGTCAGCCCCAGCATTTT. It specifies CASSLRQGSQPQHF. This chain connects TRBV28 to TRBJ1-5; TRBD1 might be the D (5 bases). CDR1 is MDHEN, CDR2 SYDVKM, per germline. The CDR3 loop spans 14 amino acids. V lost 2 bases, J lost 6 bases, and 11 bases lay in between.

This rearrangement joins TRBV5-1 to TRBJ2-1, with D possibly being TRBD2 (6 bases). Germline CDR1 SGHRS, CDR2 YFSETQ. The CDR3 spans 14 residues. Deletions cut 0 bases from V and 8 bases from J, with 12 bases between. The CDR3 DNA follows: TGCGCCAGCAGCTTGGCCGCTAGCGTTTATGAGCAGTTCTTC. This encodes CASSLAASVYEQFF.

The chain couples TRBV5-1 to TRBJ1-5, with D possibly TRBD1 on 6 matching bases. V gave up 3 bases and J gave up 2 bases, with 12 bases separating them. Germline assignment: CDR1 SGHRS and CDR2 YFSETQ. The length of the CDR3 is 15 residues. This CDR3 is CASSWGPEGNQPQHF. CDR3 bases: TGCGCCAGCAGCTGGGGGCCGGAGGGCAATCAGCCCCAGCATTTT.

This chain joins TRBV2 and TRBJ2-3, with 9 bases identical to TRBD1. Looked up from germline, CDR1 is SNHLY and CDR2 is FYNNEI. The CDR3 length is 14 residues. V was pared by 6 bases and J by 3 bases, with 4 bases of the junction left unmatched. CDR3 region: CASSPGTGTDTQYF. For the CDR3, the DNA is TGTGCCAGCAGCCCCGGGACAGGGACAGATACGCAGTATTTT.

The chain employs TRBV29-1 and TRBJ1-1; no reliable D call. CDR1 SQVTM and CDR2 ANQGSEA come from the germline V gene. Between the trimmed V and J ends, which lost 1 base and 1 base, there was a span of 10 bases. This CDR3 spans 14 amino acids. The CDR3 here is CSVEGGQRNTEAFF. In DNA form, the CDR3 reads TGCAGCGTTGAAGGAGGGCAGAGGAACACTGAAGCTTTCTTT.

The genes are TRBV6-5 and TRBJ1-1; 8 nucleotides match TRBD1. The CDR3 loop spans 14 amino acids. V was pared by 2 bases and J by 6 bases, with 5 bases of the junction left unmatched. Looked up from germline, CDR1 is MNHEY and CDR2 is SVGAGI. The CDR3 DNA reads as TGTGCCAGCAGTTACCGACAGGGGAGGCCTGAAGCTTTCTTT. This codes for CASSYRQGRPEAFF.

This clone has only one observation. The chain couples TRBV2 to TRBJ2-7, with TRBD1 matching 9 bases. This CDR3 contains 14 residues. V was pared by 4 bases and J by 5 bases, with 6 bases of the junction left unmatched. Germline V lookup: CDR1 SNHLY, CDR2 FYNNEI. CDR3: CASSGGTGTHEQYF. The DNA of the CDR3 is TGTGCCAGCAGTGGAGGGACAGGGACTCACGAGCAGTACTTC. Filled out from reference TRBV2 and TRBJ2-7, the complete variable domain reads EPEVTQTPSHQVTQMGQEVILRCVPISNHLYFYWYRQILGQKVEFLVSFYNNEISEKSEIFDDQFSVERPDGSNFTLKIRSTKLEDSAMYFCASSGGTGTHEQYFGPGTRLTVT.

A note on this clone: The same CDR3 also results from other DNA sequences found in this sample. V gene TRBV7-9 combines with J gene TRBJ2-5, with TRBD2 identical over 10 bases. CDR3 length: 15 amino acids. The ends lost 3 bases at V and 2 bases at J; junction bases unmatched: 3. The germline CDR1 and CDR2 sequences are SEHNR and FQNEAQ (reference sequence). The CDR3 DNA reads TGTGCCAGCAGCTTCGGACTAGCGGTACAAGAGACCCAGTACTTC. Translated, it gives CASSFGLAVQETQYF. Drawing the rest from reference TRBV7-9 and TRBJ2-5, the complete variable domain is DTGVSQNPRHKITKRGQNVTFRCDPISEHNRLYWYRQTLGQGPEFLTYFQNEAQLEKSRLLSDRFSAERPKGSFSTLEIQRTEQGDSAMYLCASSFGLAVQETQYFGPGTRLLVL.

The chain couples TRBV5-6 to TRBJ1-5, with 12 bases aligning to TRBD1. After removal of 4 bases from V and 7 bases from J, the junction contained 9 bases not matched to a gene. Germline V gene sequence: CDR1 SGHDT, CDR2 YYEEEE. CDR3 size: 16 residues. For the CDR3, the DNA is TGTGCCAGCAGCCCAGCTTGGGACAGGGGGCTCCAGCCCCAGCATTTT. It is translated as CASSPAWDRGLQPQHF.

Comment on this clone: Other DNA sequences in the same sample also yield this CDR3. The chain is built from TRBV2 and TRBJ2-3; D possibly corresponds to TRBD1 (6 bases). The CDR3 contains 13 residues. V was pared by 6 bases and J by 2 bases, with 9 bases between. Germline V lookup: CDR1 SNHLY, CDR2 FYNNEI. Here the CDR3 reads CASRDRDTDTQYF. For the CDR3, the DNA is TGTGCCAGCAGGGACAGAGACACAGATACGCAGTATTTT.

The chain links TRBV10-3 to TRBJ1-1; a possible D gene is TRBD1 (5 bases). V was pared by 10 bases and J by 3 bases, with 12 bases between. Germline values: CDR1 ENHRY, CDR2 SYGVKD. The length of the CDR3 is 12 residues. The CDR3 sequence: CATGGGYTEAFF. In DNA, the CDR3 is TGTGCCACCGGGGGGGGGTACACTGAAGCTTTCTTT.

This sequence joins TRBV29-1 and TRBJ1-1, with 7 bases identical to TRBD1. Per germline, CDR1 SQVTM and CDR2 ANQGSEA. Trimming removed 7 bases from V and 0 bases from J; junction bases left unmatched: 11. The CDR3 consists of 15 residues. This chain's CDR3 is CSASRGLGMNTEAFF. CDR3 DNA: TGCAGCGCATCAAGGGGGCTGGGAATGAACACTGAAGCTTTCTTT.

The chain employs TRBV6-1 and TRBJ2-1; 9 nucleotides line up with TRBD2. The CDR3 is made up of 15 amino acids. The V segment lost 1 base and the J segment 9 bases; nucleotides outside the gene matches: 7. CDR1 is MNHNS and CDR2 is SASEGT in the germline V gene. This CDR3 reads CASSEVSGSVGEQFF. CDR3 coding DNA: TGTGCCAGCAGTGAAGTTAGCGGGAGTGTGGGTGAGCAGTTCTTC.

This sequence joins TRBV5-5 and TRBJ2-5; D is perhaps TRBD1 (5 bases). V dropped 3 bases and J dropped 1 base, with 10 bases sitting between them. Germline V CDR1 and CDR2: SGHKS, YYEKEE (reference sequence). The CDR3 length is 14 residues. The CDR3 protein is CASSSGLGQETQYF. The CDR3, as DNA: TGTGCCAGCAGCTCAGGGTTGGGCCAAGAGACCCAGTACTTC.

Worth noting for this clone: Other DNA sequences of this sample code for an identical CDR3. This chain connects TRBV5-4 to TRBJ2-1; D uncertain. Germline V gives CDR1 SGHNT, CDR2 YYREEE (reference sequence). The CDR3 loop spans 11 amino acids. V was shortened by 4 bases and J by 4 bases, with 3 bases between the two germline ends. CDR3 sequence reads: CASSLYNEQFF. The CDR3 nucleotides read TGTGCCAGCAGCCTTTACAATGAGCAGTTCTTC.

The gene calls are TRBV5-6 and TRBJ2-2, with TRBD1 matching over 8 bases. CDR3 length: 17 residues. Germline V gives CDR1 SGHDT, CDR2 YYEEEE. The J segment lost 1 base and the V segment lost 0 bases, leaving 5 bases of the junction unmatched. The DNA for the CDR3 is TGTGCCAGCAGCTTGGCCCCTGGGACAGGGAACACCGGGGAGCTGTTTTTT. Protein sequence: CASSLAPGTGNTGELFF.

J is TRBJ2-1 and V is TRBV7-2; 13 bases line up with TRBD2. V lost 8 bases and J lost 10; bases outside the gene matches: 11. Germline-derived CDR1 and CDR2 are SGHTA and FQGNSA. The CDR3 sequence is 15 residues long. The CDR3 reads CASARPGLAGREQFF. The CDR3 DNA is TGTGCCAGCGCCCGGCCGGGACTAGCGGGAAGAGAGCAGTTCTTC.

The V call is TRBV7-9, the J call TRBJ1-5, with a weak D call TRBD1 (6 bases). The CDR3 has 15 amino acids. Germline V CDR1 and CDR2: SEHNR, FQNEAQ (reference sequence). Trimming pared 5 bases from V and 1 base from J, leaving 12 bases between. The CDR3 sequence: CASSLLGGSNQPQHF. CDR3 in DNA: TGTGCCAGCAGCCTTTTGGGGGGCAGCAATCAGCCCCAGCATTTT.

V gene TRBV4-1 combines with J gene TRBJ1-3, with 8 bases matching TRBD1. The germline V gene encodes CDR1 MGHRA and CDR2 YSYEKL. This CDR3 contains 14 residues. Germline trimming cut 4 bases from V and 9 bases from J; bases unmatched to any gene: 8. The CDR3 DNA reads TGCGCCAGCAGCCGCGGACAGGGAGCGGGCACCATATATTTT. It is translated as CASSRGQGAGTIYF.

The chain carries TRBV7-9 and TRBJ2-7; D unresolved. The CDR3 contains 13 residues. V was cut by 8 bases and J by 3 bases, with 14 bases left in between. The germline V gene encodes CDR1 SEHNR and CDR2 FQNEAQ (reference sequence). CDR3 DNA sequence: TGTGCCAGCGTGAGTTCCTCGGGCTACGAGCAGTACTTC. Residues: CASVSSSGYEQYF.

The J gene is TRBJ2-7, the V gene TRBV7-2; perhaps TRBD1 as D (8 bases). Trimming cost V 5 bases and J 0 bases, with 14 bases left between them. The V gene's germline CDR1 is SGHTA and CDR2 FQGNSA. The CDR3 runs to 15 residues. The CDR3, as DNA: TGTGCCAGCAGCAGAAACAGGGGGGGCTCCTACGAGCAGTACTTC. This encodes CASSRNRGGSYEQYF.

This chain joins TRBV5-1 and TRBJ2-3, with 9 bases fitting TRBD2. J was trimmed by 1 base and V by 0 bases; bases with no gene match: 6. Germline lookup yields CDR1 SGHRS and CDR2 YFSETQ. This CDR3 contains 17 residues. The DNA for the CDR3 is TGCGCCAGCAGCTTGGATGTTCGACTAGCGGGCACAGATACGCAGTATTTT. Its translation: CASSLDVRLAGTDTQYF.

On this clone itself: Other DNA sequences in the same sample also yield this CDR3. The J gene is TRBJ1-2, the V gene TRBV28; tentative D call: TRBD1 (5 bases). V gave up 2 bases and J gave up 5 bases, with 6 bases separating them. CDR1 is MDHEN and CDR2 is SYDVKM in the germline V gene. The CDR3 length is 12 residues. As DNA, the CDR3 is TGTGCCAGCAGTTTAAAGGGGTATGGCTACACCTTC. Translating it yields CASSLKGYGYTF.

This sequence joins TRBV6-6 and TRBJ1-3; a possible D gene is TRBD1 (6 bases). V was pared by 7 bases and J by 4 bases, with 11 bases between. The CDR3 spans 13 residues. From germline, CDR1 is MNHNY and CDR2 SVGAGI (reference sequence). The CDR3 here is CASKRQAGNTIYF. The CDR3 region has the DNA TGTGCCAGCAAAAGACAGGCCGGAAACACCATATATTTT.

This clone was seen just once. CDR3 loop: CASSPSLIYSPLHF. The CDR3 DNA sequence: TGTGCCAGCAGTCCTAGCCTCATTTATTCACCCCTCCACTTT. The chain has TRBV6-5 and TRBJ1-6; unclear D gene. Trimming cost V 5 bases and J 8 bases, with 13 bases left between them. This CDR3 has 14 residues. Germline values: CDR1 MNHEY, CDR2 SVGAGI.

The CDR3 sequence: CAWSVRGTGGSEQYF. In DNA, the CDR3 is TGTGCCTGGAGTGTACGGGGGACAGGGGGCTCCGAGCAGTACTTC. The V and J genes are TRBV30 and TRBJ2-7; 12 bases match TRBD1. This CDR3 region has 15 residues. After removal of 0 bases from V and 6 bases from J, the junction contained 6 bases not matched to a gene. Germline CDR1 is GTSNPN and CDR2 is SVGIG (reference sequence).